The 3 T cell receptor beta chains reported below all come from one sample, sequenced in a study of cytomegalovirus exposure and HLA in healthy donors. 13 Jbeta primers and 60 Vbeta primers were used for the PCR. Clones were sequenced by immunoSEQ multiplex PCR, and TCRdb holds only the in-frame ones, with some missing. The sample holds around 230,000 clones; 85% are singletons and the top ten take about 0.25%. Sequencing input: PBMCs. These receptors all stem from a girl aged 2-10 years in good health and CMV-seronegative.

V usage is TRBV6-1 and J usage is TRBJ2-1, with a tentative D call TRBD2 (6 bases). The CDR3 has 11 residues. The germline CDR1 and CDR2 sequences are MNHNS and SASEGT. The V end was cut by 6 bases, the J end by 6 bases, with 6 bases between. CDR3 in DNA: TGTGCCAGCAGCGGGGGCAATGAGCAGTTCTTC. This sequence encodes CASSGGNEQFF.

This chain uses TRBV5-1 with TRBJ2-7; TRBD1 aligns across 8 bases. Per germline, CDR1 SGHRS and CDR2 YFSETQ. Germline trimming cut 3 bases from V and 7 bases from J; bases unmatched to any gene: 12. CDR3 length: 15 amino acids. This CDR3 reads CASSSRDRSPGEQYF. The CDR3 DNA sequence: TGCGCCAGCAGCTCCCGGGACAGGTCCCCCGGGGAGCAGTACTTC.

This clone occurred a few times. The chain couples TRBV7-9 to TRBJ1-5; no firm D call. V dropped 3 bases and J dropped 4 bases, with 7 bases sitting between them. This CDR3 contains 13 residues. In germline, CDR1 is SEHNR, CDR2 FQNEAQ (reference sequence). DNA for the CDR3: TGTGCCAGCAGCTTTGGCCAGAATCAGCCCCAGCATTTT. Protein sequence: CASSFGQNQPQHF.